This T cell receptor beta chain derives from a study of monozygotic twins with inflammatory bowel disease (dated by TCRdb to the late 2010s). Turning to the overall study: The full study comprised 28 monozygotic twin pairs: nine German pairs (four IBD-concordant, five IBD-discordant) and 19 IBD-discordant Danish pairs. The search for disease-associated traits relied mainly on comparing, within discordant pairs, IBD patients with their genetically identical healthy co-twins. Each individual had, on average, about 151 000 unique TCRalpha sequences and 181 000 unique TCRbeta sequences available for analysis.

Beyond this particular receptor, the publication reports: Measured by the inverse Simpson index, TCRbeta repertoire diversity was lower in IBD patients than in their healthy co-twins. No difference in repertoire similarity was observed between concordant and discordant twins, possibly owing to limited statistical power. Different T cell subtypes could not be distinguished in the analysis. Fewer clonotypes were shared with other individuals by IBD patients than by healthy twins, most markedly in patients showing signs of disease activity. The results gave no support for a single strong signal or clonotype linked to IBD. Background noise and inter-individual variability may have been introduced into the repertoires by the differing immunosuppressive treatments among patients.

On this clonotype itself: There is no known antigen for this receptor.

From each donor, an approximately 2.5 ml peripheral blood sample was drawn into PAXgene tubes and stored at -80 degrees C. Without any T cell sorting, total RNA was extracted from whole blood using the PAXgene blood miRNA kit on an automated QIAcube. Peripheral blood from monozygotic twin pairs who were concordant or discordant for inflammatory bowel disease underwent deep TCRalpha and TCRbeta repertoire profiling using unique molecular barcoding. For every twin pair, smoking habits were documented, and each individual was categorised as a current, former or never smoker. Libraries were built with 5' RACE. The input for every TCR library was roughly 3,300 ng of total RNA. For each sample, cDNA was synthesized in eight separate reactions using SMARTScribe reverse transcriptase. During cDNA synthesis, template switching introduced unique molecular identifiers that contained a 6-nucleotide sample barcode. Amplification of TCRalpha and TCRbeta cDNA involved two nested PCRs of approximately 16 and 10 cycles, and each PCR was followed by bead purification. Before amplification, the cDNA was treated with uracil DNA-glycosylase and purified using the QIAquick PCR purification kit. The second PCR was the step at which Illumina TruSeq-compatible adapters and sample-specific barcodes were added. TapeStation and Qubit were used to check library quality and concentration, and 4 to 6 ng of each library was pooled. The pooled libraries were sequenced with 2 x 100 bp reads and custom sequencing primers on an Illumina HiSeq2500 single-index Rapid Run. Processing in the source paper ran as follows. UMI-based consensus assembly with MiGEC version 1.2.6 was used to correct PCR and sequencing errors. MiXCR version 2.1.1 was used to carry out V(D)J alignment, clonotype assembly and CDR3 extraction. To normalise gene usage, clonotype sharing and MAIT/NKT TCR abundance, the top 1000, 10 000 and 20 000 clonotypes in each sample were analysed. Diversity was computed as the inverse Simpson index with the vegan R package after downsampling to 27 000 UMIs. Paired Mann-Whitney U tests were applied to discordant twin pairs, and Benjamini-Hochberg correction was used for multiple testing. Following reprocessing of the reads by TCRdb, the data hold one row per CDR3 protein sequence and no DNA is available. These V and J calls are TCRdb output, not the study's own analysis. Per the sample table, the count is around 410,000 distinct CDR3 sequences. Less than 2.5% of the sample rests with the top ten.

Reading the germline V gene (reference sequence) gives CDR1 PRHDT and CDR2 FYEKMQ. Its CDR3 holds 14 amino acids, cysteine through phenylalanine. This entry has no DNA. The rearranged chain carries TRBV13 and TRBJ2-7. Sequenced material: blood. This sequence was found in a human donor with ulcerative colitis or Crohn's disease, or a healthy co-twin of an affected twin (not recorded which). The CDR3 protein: CASSSMGFSYEQYF. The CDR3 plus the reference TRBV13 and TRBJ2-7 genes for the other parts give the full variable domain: AAGVIQSPRHLIKEKRETATLKCYPIPRHDTVYWYQQGPGQDPQFLISFYEKMQSDKGSIPDRFSAQQFSDYHSELNMSSLELGDSALYFCASSSMGFSYEQYFGPGTRLTVT.